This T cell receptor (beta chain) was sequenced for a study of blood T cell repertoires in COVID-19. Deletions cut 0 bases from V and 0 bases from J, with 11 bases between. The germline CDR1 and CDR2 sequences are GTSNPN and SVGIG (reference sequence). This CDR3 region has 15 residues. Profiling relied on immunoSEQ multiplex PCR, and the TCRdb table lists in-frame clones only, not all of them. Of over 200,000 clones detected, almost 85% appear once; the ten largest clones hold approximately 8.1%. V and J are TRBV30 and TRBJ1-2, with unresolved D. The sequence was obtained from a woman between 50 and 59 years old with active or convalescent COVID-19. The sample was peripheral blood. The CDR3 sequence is CAWSVGGISNYGYTF. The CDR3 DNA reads TGTGCCTGGAGTGTAGGAGGGATATCTAACTATGGCTACACCTTC.